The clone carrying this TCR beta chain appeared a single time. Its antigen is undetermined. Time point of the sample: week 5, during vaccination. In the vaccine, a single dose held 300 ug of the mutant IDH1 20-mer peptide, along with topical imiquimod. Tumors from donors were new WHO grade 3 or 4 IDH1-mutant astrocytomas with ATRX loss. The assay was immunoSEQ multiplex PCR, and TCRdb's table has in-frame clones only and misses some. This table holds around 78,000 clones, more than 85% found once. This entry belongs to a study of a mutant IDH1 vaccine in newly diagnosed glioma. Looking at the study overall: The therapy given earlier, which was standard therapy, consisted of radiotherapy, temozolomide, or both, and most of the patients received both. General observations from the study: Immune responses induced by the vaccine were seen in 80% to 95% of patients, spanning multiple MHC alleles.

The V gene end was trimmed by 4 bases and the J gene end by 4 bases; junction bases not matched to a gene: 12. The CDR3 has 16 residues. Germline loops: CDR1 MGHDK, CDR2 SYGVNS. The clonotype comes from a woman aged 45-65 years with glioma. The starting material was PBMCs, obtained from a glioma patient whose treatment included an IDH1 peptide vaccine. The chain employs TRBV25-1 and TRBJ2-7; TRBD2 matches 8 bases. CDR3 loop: CASSATLPGLVYEQYF. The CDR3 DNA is TGTGCCAGCAGTGCCACCCTCCCGGGACTAGTATACGAGCAGTACTTC.